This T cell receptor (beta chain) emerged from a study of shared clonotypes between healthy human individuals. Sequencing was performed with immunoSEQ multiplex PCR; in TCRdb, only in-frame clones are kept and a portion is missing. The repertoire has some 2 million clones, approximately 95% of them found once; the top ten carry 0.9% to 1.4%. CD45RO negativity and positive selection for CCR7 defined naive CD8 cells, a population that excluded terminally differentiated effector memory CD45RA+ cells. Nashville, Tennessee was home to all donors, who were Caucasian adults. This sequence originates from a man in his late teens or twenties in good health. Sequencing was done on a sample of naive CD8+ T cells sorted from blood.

This CDR3 reads CASSRAAEGNQPQHF. CDR3 in DNA: TGTGCCAGCAGTCGAGCCGCCGAGGGCAATCAGCCCCAGCATTTT. J is TRBJ1-5 and V is TRBV13; D gene unclear. The CDR3 covers 15 residues. V was trimmed by 6 bases and J by 2 bases, leaving 14 bases between them. Germline V lookup: CDR1 PRHDT, CDR2 FYEKMQ (reference sequence).